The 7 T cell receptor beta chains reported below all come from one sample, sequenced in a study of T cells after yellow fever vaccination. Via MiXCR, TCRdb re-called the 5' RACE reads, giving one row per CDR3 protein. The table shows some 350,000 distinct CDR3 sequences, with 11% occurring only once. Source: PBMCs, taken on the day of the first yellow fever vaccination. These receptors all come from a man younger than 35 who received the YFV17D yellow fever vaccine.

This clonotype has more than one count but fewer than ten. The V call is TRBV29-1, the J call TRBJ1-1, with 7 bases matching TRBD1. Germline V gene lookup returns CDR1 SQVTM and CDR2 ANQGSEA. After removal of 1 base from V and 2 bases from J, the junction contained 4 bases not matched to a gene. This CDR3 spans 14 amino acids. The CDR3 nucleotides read TGCAGCGTTGAAGGGGGACAGCTAAACACTGAAGCTTTCTTT. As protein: CSVEGGQLNTEAFF. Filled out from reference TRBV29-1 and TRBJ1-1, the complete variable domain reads SAVISQKPSRDICQRGTSLTIQCQVDSQVTMMFWYRQQPGQSLTLIATANQGSEATYESGFVIDKFPISRPNLTFSTLTVSNMSPEDSSIYLCSVEGGQLNTEAFFGQGTRLTVV.

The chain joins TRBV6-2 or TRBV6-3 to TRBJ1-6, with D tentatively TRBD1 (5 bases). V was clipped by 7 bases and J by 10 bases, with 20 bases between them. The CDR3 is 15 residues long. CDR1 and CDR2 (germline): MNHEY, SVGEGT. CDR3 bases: TGTGCCAGCACCCAGGGCGGGTTTCTGAGCTCACCCCTCCACTTT. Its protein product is CASTQGGFLSSPLHF.

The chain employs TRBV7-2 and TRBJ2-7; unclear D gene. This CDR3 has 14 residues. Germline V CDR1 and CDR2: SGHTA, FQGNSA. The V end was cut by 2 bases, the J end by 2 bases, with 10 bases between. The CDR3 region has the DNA TGTGCCAGCAGCTTATCAGGTTCCCCCTACGAGCAGTACGTC. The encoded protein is CASSLSGSPYEQYV.

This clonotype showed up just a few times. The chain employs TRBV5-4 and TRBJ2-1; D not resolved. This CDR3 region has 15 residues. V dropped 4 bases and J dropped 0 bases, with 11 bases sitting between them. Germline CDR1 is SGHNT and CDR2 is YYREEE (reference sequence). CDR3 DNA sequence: TGTGCCAGCAGCCTGACCAGGAGCTCCTACAATGAGCAGTTCTTC. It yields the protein CASSLTRSSYNEQFF. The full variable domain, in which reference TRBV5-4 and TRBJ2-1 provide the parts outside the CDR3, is ETGVTQSPTHLIKTRGQQVTLRCSSQSGHNTVSWYQQALGQGPQFIFQYYREEENGRGNFPPRFSGLQFPNYSSELNVNALELDDSALYLCASSLTRSSYNEQFFGPGTRLTVL.

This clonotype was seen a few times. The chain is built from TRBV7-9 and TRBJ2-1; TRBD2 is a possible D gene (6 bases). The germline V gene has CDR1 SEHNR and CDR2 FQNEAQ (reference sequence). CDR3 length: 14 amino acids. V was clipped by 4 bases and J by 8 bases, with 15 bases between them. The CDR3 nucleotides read TGTGCCAGCAGCTCCATCGGGGGTCGGGATGAGCAGTTCTTC. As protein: CASSSIGGRDEQFF.

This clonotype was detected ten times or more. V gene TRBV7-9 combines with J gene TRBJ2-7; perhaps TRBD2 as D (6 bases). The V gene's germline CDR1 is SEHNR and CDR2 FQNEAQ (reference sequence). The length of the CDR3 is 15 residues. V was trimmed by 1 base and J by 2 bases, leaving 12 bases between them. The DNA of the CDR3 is TGTGCCAGCAGCTTAGGGGCTAGCGTCACCTACGAGCAGTACTTC. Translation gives CASSLGASVTYEQYF.

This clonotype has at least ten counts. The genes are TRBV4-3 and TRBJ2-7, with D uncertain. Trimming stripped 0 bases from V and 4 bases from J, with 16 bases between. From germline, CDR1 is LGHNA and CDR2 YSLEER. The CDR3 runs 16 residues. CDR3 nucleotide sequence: TGCGCCAGCAGCCAAGATCAAACTTTGACGGTTTACGAGCAGTACTTC. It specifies CASSQDQTLTVYEQYF.